This note documents a single T cell receptor beta chain sequence. Only in-frame clones appear in the TCRdb table, and some are missing; sequencing was by immunoSEQ multiplex PCR. The sample lists 400,000 to 450,000 clones, around 87% occurring once. This specimen belongs to a study of blood T cell repertoires in COVID-19. Study in general: Sample material is recorded as cDNA or gDNA derived from T cells, B-cell-depleted T cells, or PBMCs.

Germline assignment: CDR1 MNHEY and CDR2 SMNVEV (reference sequence). Trimming left V 6 bases short and J 0 bases short, with 15 bases between. The CDR3 extends over 15 amino acids. The source is a man aged 25-45 years who had recovered from COVID-19. This sequence joins TRBV27 and TRBJ2-7, with D uncertain. The sample consisted of PBMCs or T cells enriched from blood (not recorded which). Written as DNA, the CDR3 is TGTGCCAGCAGCCACAAAGACACCCCCTCCTACGAGCAGTACTTC. Protein sequence: CASSHKDTPSYEQYF.